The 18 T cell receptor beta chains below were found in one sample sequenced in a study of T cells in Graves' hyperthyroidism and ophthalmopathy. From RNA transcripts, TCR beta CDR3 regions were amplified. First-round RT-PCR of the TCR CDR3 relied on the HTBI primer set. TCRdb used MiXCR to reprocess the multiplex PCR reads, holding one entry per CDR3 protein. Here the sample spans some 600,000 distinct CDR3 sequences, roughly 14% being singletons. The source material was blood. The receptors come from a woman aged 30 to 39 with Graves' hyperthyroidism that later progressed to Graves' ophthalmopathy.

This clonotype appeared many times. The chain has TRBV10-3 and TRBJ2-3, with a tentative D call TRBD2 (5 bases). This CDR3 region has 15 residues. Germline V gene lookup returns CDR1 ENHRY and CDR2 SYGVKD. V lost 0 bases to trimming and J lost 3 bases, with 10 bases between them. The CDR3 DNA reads TGTGCCATCAGTGAGTCGTCGGAGGAGACAGATACGCAGTATTTT. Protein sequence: CAISESSEETDTQYF.

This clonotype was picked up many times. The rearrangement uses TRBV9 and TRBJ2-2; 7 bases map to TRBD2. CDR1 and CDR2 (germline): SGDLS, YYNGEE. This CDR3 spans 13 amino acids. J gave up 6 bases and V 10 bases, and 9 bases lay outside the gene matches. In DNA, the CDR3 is TGTGCCTCGGGGCGGGAGTGGGCCGGGGAGCTGTTTTTT. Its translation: CASGREWAGELFF.

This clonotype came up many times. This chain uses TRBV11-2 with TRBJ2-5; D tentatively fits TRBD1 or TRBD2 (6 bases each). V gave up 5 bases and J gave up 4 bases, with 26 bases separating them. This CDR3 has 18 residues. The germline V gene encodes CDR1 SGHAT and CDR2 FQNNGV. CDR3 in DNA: TGTGCCAGCAGCAGACCACCCAAACAAGGGGGGCGCTTAGAGACCCAGTACTTC. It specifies CASSRPPKQGGRLETQYF.

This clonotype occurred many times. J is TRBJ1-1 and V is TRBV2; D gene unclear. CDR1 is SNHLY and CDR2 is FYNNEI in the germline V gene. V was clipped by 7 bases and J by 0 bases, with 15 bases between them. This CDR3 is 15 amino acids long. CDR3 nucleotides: TGTGCCAGCAATCTGGACCGGTTAATGAACACTGAAGCTTTCTTT. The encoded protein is CASNLDRLMNTEAFF.

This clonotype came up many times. CDR3 nucleotide sequence: TGTGCCACCAGCTCACGAACCGACAATGAGCAGTTCTTC. It is translated as CATSSRTDNEQFF. The rearrangement joins TRBV15 to TRBJ2-1; no reliable D call. The CDR3 is 13 residues long. Germline V gives CDR1 LNHNV, CDR2 YYDKDF (reference sequence). Trimming took 5 bases from V and 5 from J, leaving 10 bases between them.

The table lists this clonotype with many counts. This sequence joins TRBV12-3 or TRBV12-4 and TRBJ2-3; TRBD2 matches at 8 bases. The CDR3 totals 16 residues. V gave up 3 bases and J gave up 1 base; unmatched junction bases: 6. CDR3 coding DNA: TGTGCCAGCAGTTTTGGGGGTAGCGGGGGCACAGATACGCAGTATTTT. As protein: CASSFGGSGGTDTQYF.

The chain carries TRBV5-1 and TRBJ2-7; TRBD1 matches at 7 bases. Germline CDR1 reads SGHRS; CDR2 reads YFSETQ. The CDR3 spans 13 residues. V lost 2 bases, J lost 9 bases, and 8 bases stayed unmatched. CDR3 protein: CASSFTGEGGQYF. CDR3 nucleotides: TGCGCCAGCAGCTTCACAGGGGAAGGGGGGCAGTACTTC.

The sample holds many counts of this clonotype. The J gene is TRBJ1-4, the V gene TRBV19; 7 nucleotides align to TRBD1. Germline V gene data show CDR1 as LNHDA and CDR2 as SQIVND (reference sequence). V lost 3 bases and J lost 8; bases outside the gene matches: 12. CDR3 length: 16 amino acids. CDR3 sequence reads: CASSISPPTGREKLFF. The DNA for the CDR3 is TGTGCCAGTAGTATTAGCCCTCCGACAGGGAGGGAAAAACTGTTTTTT. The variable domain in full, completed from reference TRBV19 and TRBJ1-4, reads DGGITQSPKYLFRKEGQNVTLSCEQNLNHDAMYWYRQDPGQGLRLIYYSQIVNDFQKGDIAEGYSVSREKKESFPLTVTSAQKNPTAFYLCASSISPPTGREKLFFGSGTQLSVL.

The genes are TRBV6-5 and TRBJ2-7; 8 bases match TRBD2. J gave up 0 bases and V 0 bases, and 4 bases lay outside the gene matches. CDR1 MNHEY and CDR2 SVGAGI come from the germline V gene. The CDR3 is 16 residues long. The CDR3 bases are TGTGCCAGCAGTTACTCGACTAGCGCTATCTCCTACGAGCAGTACTTC. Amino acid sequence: CASSYSTSAISYEQYF.

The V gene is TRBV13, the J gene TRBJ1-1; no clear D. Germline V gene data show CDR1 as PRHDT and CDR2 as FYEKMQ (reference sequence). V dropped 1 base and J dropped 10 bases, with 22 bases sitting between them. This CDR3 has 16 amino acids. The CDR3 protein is CASSLANDGSLEGAFF. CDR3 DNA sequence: TGTGCCAGCAGCTTAGCGAATGATGGATCACTTGAAGGAGCTTTCTTT.

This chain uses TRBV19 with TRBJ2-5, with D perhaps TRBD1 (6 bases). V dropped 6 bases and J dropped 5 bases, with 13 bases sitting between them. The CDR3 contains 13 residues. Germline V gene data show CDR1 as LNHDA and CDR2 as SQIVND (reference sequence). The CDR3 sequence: CASRCSGVETQYF. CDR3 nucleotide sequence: TGTGCCAGTAGGTGCTCAGGGGTGGAGACCCAGTACTTC.

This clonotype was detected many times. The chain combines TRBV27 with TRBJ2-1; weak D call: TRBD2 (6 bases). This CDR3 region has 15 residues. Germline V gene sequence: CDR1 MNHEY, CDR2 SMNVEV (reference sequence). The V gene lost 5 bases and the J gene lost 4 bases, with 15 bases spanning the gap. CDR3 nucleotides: TGTGCCAGCAGTCCCCCGGGACTCGAATACAATGAGCAGTTCTTC. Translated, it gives CASSPPGLEYNEQFF.

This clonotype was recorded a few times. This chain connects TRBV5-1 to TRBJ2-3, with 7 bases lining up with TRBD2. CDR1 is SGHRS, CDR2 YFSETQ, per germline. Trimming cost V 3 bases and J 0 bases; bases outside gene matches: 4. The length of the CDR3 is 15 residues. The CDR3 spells CASSWDGGSTDTQYF. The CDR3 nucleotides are TGCGCCAGCAGCTGGGACGGGGGGAGCACAGATACGCAGTATTTT.

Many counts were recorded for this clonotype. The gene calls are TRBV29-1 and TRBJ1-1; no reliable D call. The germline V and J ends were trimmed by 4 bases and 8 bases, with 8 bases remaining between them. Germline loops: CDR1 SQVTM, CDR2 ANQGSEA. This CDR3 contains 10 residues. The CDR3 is CSVVGREAFF. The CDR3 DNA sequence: TGCAGCGTTGTGGGTAGGGAAGCTTTCTTT.

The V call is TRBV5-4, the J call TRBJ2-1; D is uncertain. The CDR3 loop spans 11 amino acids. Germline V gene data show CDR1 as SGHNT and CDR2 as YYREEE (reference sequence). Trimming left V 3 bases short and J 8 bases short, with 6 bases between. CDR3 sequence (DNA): TGTGCCAGCAGCTCGCCTTATGAGCAGTTCTTC. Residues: CASSSPYEQFF.

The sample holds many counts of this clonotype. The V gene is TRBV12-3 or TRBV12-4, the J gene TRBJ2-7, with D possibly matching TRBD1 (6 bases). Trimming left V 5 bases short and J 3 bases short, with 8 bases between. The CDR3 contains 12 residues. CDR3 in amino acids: CASSRQDYEQYF. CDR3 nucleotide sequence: TGTGCCAGCAGTCGACAGGACTACGAGCAGTACTTC.

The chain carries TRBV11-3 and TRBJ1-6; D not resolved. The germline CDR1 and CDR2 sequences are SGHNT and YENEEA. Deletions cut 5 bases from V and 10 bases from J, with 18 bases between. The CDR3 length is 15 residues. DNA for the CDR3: TGTGCCAGCAGCCCGACCGAGGCCGTTTCCTCACCCCTCCACTTT. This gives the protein CASSPTEAVSSPLHF.

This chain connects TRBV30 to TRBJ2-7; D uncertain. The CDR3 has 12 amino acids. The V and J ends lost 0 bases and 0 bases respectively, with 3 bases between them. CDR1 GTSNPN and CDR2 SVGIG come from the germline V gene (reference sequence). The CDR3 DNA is TGTGCCTGGAGTGTACCCTCCTACGAGCAGTACTTC. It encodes CAWSVPSYEQYF.